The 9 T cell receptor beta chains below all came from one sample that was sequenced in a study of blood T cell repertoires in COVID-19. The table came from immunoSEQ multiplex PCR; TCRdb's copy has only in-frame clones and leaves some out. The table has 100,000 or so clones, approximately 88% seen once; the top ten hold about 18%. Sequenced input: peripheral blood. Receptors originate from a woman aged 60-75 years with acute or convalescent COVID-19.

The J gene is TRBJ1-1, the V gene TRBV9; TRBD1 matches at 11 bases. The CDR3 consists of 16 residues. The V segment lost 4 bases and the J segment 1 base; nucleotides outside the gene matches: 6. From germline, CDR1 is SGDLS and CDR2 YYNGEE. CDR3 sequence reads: CASSPWTGGTNTEAFF. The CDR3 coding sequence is TGTGCCAGCAGCCCTTGGACAGGGGGCACGAACACTGAAGCTTTCTTT.

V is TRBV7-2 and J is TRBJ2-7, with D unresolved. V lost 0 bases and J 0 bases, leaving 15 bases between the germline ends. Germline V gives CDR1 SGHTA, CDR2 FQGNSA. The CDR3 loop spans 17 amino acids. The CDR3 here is CASSLAAQAIFSYEQYF. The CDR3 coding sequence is TGTGCCAGCAGCTTAGCGGCTCAGGCGATCTTCTCCTACGAGCAGTACTTC.

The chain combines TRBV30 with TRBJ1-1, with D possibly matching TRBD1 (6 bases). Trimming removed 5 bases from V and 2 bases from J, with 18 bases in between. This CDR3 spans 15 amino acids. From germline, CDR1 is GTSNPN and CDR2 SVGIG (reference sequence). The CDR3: CAWGRADRENTEAFF. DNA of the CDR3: TGTGCCTGGGGGCGGGCGGACAGAGAAAACACTGAAGCTTTCTTT.

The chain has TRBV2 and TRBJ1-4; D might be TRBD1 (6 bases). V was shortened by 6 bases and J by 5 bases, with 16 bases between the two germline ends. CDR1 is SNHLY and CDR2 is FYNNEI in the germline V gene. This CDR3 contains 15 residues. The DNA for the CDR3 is TGTGCCAGCAGGGATTCTGGGGGCGGGAATGAAAAACTGTTTTTT. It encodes CASRDSGGGNEKLFF.

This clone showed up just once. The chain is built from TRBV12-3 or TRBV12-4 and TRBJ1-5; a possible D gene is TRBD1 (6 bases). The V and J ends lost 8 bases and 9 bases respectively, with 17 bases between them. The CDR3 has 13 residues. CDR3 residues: CASLDRRGGPQHF. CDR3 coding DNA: TGTGCCAGCCTTGACAGGCGAGGAGGGCCCCAGCATTTT.

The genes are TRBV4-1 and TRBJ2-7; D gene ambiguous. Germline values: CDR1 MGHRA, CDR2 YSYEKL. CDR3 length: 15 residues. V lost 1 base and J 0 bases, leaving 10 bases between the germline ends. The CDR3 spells CASSQVVSVSYEQYF. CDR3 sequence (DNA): TGCGCCAGCAGCCAAGTGGTTTCAGTCTCCTACGAGCAGTACTTC.

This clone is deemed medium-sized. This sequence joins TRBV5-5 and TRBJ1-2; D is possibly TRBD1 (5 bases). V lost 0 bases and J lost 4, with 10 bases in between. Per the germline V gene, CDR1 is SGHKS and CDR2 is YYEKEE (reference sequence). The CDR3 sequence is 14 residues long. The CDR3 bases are TGTGCCAGCAGCTTGGTCTGGGGCACCTATGGCTACACCTTC. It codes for CASSLVWGTYGYTF.

DNA for the CDR3: TGTGCCAGCAGCGCCGGGACACCACACCGCGCAGATACGCAGTATTTT. It specifies CASSAGTPHRADTQYF. The J gene is TRBJ2-3, the V gene TRBV7-9; a weak D match, TRBD1 (6 bases). The germline gives CDR1 SEHNR, CDR2 FQNEAQ (reference sequence). V was pared by 5 bases and J by 4 bases, with 19 bases between. CDR3 length equals 16 residues.

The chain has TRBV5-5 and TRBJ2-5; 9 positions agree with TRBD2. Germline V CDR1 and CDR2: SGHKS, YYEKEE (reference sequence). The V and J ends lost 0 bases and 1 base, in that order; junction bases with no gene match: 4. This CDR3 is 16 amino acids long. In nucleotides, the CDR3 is TGTGCCAGCAGCTTGGACCAGCGGGGGGTCCAAGAGACCCAGTACTTC. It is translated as CASSLDQRGVQETQYF.